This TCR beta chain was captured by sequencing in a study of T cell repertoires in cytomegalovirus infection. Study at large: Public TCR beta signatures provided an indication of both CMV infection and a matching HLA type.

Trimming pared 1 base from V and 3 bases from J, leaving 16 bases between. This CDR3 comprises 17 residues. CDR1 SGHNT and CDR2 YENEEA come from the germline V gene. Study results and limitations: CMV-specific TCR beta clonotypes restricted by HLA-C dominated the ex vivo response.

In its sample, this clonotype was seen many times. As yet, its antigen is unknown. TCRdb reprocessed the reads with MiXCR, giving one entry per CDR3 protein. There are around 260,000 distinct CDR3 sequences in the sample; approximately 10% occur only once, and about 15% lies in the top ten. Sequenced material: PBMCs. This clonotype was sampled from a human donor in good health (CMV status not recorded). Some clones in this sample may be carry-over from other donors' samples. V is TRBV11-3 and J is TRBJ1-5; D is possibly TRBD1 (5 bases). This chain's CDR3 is CASSLADPARDNQPQHF. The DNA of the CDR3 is TGTGCCAGCAGCTTAGCCGATCCCGCCAGGGACAATCAGCCCCAGCATTTT. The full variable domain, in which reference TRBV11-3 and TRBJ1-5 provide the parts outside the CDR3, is EAGVVQSPRYKIIEKKQPVAFWCNPISGHNTLYWYLQNLGQGPELLIRYENEEAVDDSQLPKDRFSAERLKGVDSTLKIQPAELGDSAVYLCASSLADPARDNQPQHFGDGTRLSIL.